A single sample is the source of the 3 T cell receptor beta chains below, sequenced in a study of early T cells in non-severe SARS-CoV-2 infection (dated by TCRdb to about 2021). Preparation of the library involved 5' RACE. Data came from a NextSeq 500. The public reads were reanalyzed by TCRdb: fastp trimming at Q25, MiXCR alignment, in-frame beta chains only. When rows share a CDR3 protein, they turn into one entry using the most common DNA and genes. This sample comprises tens of thousands of distinct CDR3 sequences, about 4.5% of them detected only once. Around 17% of the sample belongs to the ten largest clones. Sequencing was performed on whole blood. These receptors all come from an adult who was a healthcare worker with PCR-confirmed SARS-CoV-2 infection or an uninfected control (not recorded which).

This clonotype was found many times. V and J are TRBV20-1 and TRBJ1-3; a weak D match, TRBD1 (5 bases). Trimming removed 0 bases at V and 0 bases at J, with 12 bases between. Germline V gene data show CDR1 as DFQATT and CDR2 as SNEGSKA (reference sequence). The CDR3 is 16 amino acids. The DNA for the CDR3 is TGCAGTGCTAGAGACAGGGTCGGGATCTCTGGAAACACCATATATTTT. This gives the protein CSARDRVGISGNTIYF.

This clonotype is medium-sized within its sample. J is TRBJ1-3 and V is TRBV2; D not certain. The V gene lost 4 bases and the J gene lost 0 bases, with 10 bases spanning the gap. Germline lookup yields CDR1 SNHLY and CDR2 FYNNEI. The CDR3 is 15 amino acids. The CDR3 region has the DNA TGTGCCAGCAGTGGGGATAGGAACTCTGGAAACACCATATATTTT. This gives the protein CASSGDRNSGNTIYF. The whole variable domain, remainder taken from reference TRBV2 and TRBJ1-3, is EPEVTQTPSHQVTQMGQEVILRCVPISNHLYFYWYRQILGQKVEFLVSFYNNEISEKSEIFDDQFSVERPDGSNFTLKIRSTKLEDSAMYFCASSGDRNSGNTIYFGEGSWLTVV.

In this sample, this clonotype turned up many times. The V call is TRBV6-2 or TRBV6-3, the J call TRBJ1-2; D possibly corresponds to TRBD1 (5 bases). V shed 7 bases and J shed 6 bases, with 12 bases lying between them. The CDR3 runs 12 residues. From germline, CDR1 is MNHEY and CDR2 SVGEGT. This chain's CDR3 is CASTTGTHGYTF. CDR3 nucleotide sequence: TGTGCCAGCACCACCGGGACCCATGGCTACACCTTC.